A selection of T cell receptor beta chains follows, all from one sample in a study of graft-versus-host responses after intestinal transplantation. Libraries were prepared by immunoSEQ multiplex PCR; TCRdb keeps only in-frame clonotypes and omits some of them. The repertoire has roughly 43,000 clones, about 95% of them found once; the top ten carry 1.5% to 2%. The source material was PBMCs, sampled approximately 360 days after intestinal transplant. These receptors all come from a human patient who received an intestinal transplant, so some T cells may come from the graft donor. The CDR3 runs from the conserved cysteine through the conserved F or W. D genes are given only for firm matches. Clone size is given for some rows only: seen once, a few or many times, or a class if the clone is expanded.

size	D	V	J	DNA	CDR3
NA	NA	TRBV6-1	TRBJ2-1	TGTGCCAGCAGTGAAGACTCCTACAATGAGCAGTTCTTC	CASSEDSYNEQFF
NA	NA	TRBV7-9	TRBJ1-5	TGTGCCAGCAGCCTGACGGATAGCAATCAGCCCCAGCATTTT	CASSLTDSNQPQHF
NA	NA	TRBV6-6	TRBJ1-2	TGTGCCAGCAGTCCGGTAGCTAACTATGGCTACACCTTC	CASSPVANYGYTF
once	NA	TRBV19	TRBJ2-1	TGTGCCAGTAGTATTGTGAGCGTCAGGGCATTCGATGAGCAGTTCTTC	CASSIVSVRAFDEQFF
NA	NA	TRBV11-1	TRBJ2-1	TGTGCCAGCAGTCCTATATACAATGAGCAGTTCTTC	CASSPIYNEQFF
NA	TRBD2	TRBV19	TRBJ2-3	TGTGCCAGTAGTATTCGAGCTAGCGGGGGGGCAGGCACGCAGTATTTT	CASSIRASGGAGTQYF
NA	NA	TRBV5-6	TRBJ2-3	TGTGCCAGCAGCTTGTTAATCGTACTCAAAACGGACACAGATACGCAGTATTTT	CASSLLIVLKTDTDTQYF
NA	TRBD1	TRBV6-5	TRBJ2-7	TGTGCCAGCAGGACAGGGCAACCTATCTACGAGCAGTACTTC	CASRTGQPIYEQYF
once	NA	TRBV7-9	TRBJ1-4	TGTGCCAGCAGCTCCACCGGGTTGTACGAAAAACTGTTTTTT	CASSSTGLYEKLFF
once	NA	TRBV18	TRBJ2-5	TGTGCCAGCTCACCACCGACCAGATCCCAAGAGACCCAGTACTTC	CASSPPTRSQETQYF
NA	NA	TRBV4-1	TRBJ2-1	TGCGCCAGCAGCCAAAGTAGGGCGGACAATGAGCAGTTCTTC	CASSQSRADNEQFF
NA	NA	TRBV7-9	TRBJ1-1	TGTGCCAGCATTATGAACACTGAAGCTTTCTTT	CASIMNTEAFF
NA	NA	TRBV4-1	TRBJ1-5	TGCGCCAGCAGCCAAGAACGGGGGAATCAGCCCCAGCATTTT	CASSQERGNQPQHF
NA	TRBD1	TRBV6-1	TRBJ1-2	TGTGCCAGCAGTGACTTTTCTGCAGGGGGCGACGGCTACACCTTC	CASSDFSAGGDGYTF
NA	TRBD1	TRBV30	TRBJ1-3	TGTGCCTGGAGTGTGGGACGGACAGGAACTGGAAACACCATATATTTT	CAWSVGRTGTGNTIYF
NA	NA	TRBV6-5	TRBJ2-5	TGTGCCAGCAGTTACCAGGGAAGCGAGACCCAGTACTTC	CASSYQGSETQYF
once	NA	TRBV5-4	TRBJ2-6	TGTGCCAGCAGCCCACCTAGCGCCGGGGCCAACGTCCTGACTTTC	CASSPPSAGANVLTF
once	TRBD1	TRBV5-4	TRBJ1-2	TGTGCCAACCACCCCCCGGACAGGGGCTATGGCTACACCTTC	CANHPPDRGYGYTF
NA	NA	TRBV6-5	TRBJ2-7	TGTGCCAGCAGCTTTGGTCGTTACGAGCAGTACTTC	CASSFGRYEQYF
NA	NA	TRBV6-6	TRBJ1-6	TGTGCCAGCAGTCCCTTGAGCTCCTATAATTCACCCCTCCACTTT	CASSPLSSYNSPLHF
once	TRBD1	TRBV4-1	TRBJ1-1	TGCGCCAGCAGCCCAGGGGGGGACACTGAAGCTTTCTTT	CASSPGGDTEAFF
NA	NA	TRBV28	TRBJ1-2	TGTGCCAGCAGTTTATCCGAGGCGCAGGGTTATGGCTACACCTTC	CASSLSEAQGYGYTF
NA	NA	TRBV6-1	TRBJ2-7	TGTGCCAGCACTATACGAGAGGGTAGCTACGAGCAGTACTTC	CASTIREGSYEQYF
NA	NA	TRBV5-5	TRBJ2-3	TGTGCCAGCAGCCTGGGACTCGTCATTGGCACAGATACGCAGTATTTT	CASSLGLVIGTDTQYF
NA	NA	TRBV18	TRBJ1-1	TGTGCCAGCTCACCAAGGAGCTCGGGGACTGAAGCTTTCTTT	CASSPRSSGTEAFF
once	TRBD2	TRBV29-1	TRBJ2-1	TGCAGCGTTGAAGGGCGACTAGCGGGAGGGCTCCTTTACAATGAGCAGTTCTTC	CSVEGRLAGGLLYNEQFF
NA	NA	TRBV7-9	TRBJ1-4	TGTGCCAGCAGCTTGGGCGGGGGGGCAACTAATGAAAAACTGTTTTTT	CASSLGGGATNEKLFF
NA	TRBD2	TRBV7-2	TRBJ2-7	TGTGCCAGCAGCTCCCGGACTAGCGGGAGGGCATTAGAGCAGTACTTC	CASSSRTSGRALEQYF
NA	TRBD1	TRBV10-3	TRBJ2-7	TGTGCCATCGCAGCCGGGACAGGCCCTTCCCGGGGCTTCTACTACGAGCAGTACTTC	CAIAAGTGPSRGFYYEQYF
NA	NA	TRBV19	TRBJ2-1	TGTGCCAGTAGTATACTGGTGACTGCTCTGGGGAATGAGCAGTTCTTC	CASSILVTALGNEQFF
NA	TRBD1	TRBV5-1	TRBJ1-2	TGCGCCAGCAGCCTCGAGGGGACAGGTGGCTACACCTTC	CASSLEGTGGYTF
NA	NA	TRBV5-6	TRBJ2-5	TGTGCCAGCAGCGGAGGACGGAAAGAGACCCAGTACTTC	CASSGGRKETQYF
NA	NA	TRBV9	TRBJ2-7	TGTGCCAGCAGCGTAGGGGGATACTCCTACGAGCAGTACTTC	CASSVGGYSYEQYF
few	NA	TRBV13	TRBJ2-7	TGTGCCAGCAGCGCAGTTGGGGACACTTCCTACGAGCAGTACTTC	CASSAVGDTSYEQYF
NA	TRBD1	TRBV6-5	TRBJ2-5	TGTGCCAGCAGTCGTACCGGGACAGGGGGAGGGACCCAGTACTTC	CASSRTGTGGGTQYF
NA	NA	TRBV25-1	TRBJ2-1	TGTGCCAGCAGTGGCGAACTAGTATCCAATGAGCAGTTCTTC	CASSGELVSNEQFF
NA	NA	TRBV29-1	TRBJ1-1	TGCAGCGTTGCCAGCCGGGGAACTTACACTGAAGCTTTCTTT	CSVASRGTYTEAFF
NA	TRBD2	TRBV7-9	TRBJ2-7	TGTGCCAGCAGCTTAGGTGGCGCGAGCGGGAATTTATACGAGCAGTACTTC	CASSLGGASGNLYEQYF
once	TRBD1	TRBV5-1	TRBJ2-1	TGCGCCAGCAGCCACACAGGGGATGAGCAGTTCTTC	CASSHTGDEQFF
many	NA	TRBV7-6	TRBJ1-2	TGTGCCAGCAGCCGAGCCTATGGCTACACCTTC	CASSRAYGYTF
NA	TRBD2	TRBV9	TRBJ2-1	TGTGCCAGCAGCGCTCCGCGGGAGGGCTATTACAATGAGCAGTTCTTC	CASSAPREGYYNEQFF
NA	NA	TRBV5-4	TRBJ2-3	TGTGCCAGCAGCTTGGCCCTTAAGGACACAGATACGCAGTATTTT	CASSLALKDTDTQYF
NA	TRBD2	TRBV2	TRBJ2-2	TGTGCCAGCAGTGCGGCTAGCGGGAACACCGGGGAGCTGTTTTTT	CASSAASGNTGELFF
NA	NA	TRBV7-9	TRBJ1-6	TGTGCCAGCAGCTCTTTCGGGGGCACCCTTAATTCACCCCTCCACTTT	CASSSFGGTLNSPLHF
NA	TRBD2	TRBV4-1	TRBJ2-7	TGCGCCAGCAGCCCCGGACTAGCGGACGAGCAGTACTTC	CASSPGLADEQYF
NA	TRBD1	TRBV10-3	TRBJ2-7	TGTGCCATCAGTTCCGGGACAGGGTTCCAGGGGCAGTACTTC	CAISSGTGFQGQYF
NA	NA	TRBV7-9	TRBJ2-7	TGTGCCAGCAGCTCGGGACTGCTTTACGAGCAGTACTTC	CASSSGLLYEQYF
NA	NA	TRBV7-6	TRBJ1-1	TGTGCCAGCAGCTCGCGGGGGAACACTGAAGCTTTCTTT	CASSSRGNTEAFF
NA	NA	TRBV6-1	TRBJ1-3	TGTGCCAGCAGCCGAACTGGAAACACCATATATTTT	CASSRTGNTIYF